These 9 T cell receptor beta chains were sequenced from one sample in a study of OX40 agonist ivuxolimab in advanced cancers. Libraries were prepared by immunoSEQ multiplex PCR; TCRdb keeps only in-frame clonotypes and omits some of them. The sample has about 70,000 clones, about 90% seen once; the top ten hold 6.5% to 8.5%. This material consisted of CD4+ or CD8+ T cells sorted from blood, taken in a trial of the OX40 agonist ivuxolimab. The source is an adult with an advanced solid tumor such as melanoma, head and neck, liver or kidney cancer.

V and J are TRBV7-2 and TRBJ2-3; 7 bases are shared with TRBD2. J gave up 0 bases and V 6 bases, and 6 bases lay outside the gene matches. The CDR3 totals 15 residues. Germline V gene sequence: CDR1 SGHTA, CDR2 FQGNSA. The CDR3 here is CASSSRLASTDTQYF. Here the CDR3 DNA reads TGTGCCAGCAGTTCCCGACTAGCCAGCACAGATACGCAGTATTTT.

In regard to this clone: In the same sample, other DNA sequences code for this CDR3. The chain recombines TRBV5-1 with TRBJ2-7; 8 nucleotides agree with TRBD1. The V gene end was trimmed by 1 base and the J gene end by 2 bases; junction bases not matched to a gene: 2. The CDR3 loop spans 14 amino acids. Germline V gives CDR1 SGHRS, CDR2 YFSETQ. This CDR3 reads CASSLTGGTYEQYF. In DNA, the CDR3 is TGCGCCAGCAGCTTGACAGGGGGTACCTACGAGCAGTACTTC.

This chain links TRBV5-1 with TRBJ2-7, with no clear D. The CDR3 contains 14 residues. The ends were cut back, 3 bases at V and 3 bases at J, with 13 bases in the middle. The germline V gene encodes CDR1 SGHRS and CDR2 YFSETQ. CDR3 sequence reads: CASSWADTLYEQYF. The CDR3 DNA reads TGCGCCAGCAGCTGGGCCGACACCCTCTACGAGCAGTACTTC. The whole variable domain, filled in from reference TRBV5-1 and TRBJ2-7, reads KAGVTQTPRYLIKTRGQQVTLSCSPISGHRSVSWYQQTPGQGLQFLFEYFSETQRNKGNFPGRFSGRQFSNSRSEMNVSTLELGDSALYLCASSWADTLYEQYFGPGTRLTVT.

The genes are TRBV29-1 and TRBJ2-7; 7 nucleotides line up with TRBD1. The CDR3 consists of 12 residues. Germline CDR1 and CDR2: SQVTM and ANQGSEA. Trimming at V came to 4 bases and at J to 5 bases, leaving 5 bases not matched to a gene. This CDR3 reads CSVVGQVDEQYF. CDR3 sequence (DNA): TGCAGCGTTGTTGGACAGGTGGACGAGCAGTACTTC.

The J gene is TRBJ2-2, the V gene TRBV7-6; the D gene is possibly TRBD1 (6 bases). CDR1 and CDR2 (germline): SGHVS, FNYEAQ. Trimming pared 2 bases from V and 0 bases from J, leaving 13 bases between. CDR3 size: 17 residues. The CDR3 reads CASSLSANRANTGELFF. In DNA form, the CDR3 reads TGTGCCAGCAGCTTAAGCGCTAACAGGGCGAACACCGGGGAGCTGTTTTTT.

The chain combines TRBV6-6 with TRBJ1-2, with TRBD1 matching over 11 bases. The CDR3 has 13 residues. V trimming: 5 bases; J trimming: 4 bases; junction bases outside the gene matches: 0. Germline CDR1 reads MNHNY; CDR2 reads SVGAGI (reference sequence). CDR3 amino acids: CASSGTGGYGYTF. CDR3 DNA: TGTGCCAGCAGTGGGACAGGGGGCTATGGCTACACCTTC.

The genes are TRBV7-8 and TRBJ2-3; D might be TRBD1 (5 bases). V lost 5 bases and J lost 6, with 24 bases in between. The germline gives CDR1 SGHVS, CDR2 FQNEAQ. This CDR3 spans 17 amino acids. The CDR3 protein is CASSPITEGVFRDTQYF. The CDR3 nucleotides read TGTGCCAGCAGCCCAATTACCGAAGGGGTCTTCAGGGATACGCAGTATTTT.

The rearrangement uses TRBV5-1 and TRBJ2-5; the match to TRBD2 covers 13 bases. This CDR3 comprises 16 residues. The germline CDR1 and CDR2 sequences are SGHRS and YFSETQ. V dropped 3 bases and J dropped 5; count of bases not matched to a gene: 7. CDR3 in DNA: TGCGCCAGCAGCTATACGGGACTAGCGGGGATGGAGACCCAGTACTTC. Protein product: CASSYTGLAGMETQYF. The full variable domain, in which reference TRBV5-1 and TRBJ2-5 provide the parts outside the CDR3, is KAGVTQTPRYLIKTRGQQVTLSCSPISGHRSVSWYQQTPGQGLQFLFEYFSETQRNKGNFPGRFSGRQFSNSRSEMNVSTLELGDSALYLCASSYTGLAGMETQYFGPGTRLLVL.

This rearrangement joins TRBV27 to TRBJ1-2, with D hard to call. Germline-derived CDR1 and CDR2 are MNHEY and SMNVEV (reference sequence). V lost 6 bases and J 0 bases, leaving 20 bases between the germline ends. The CDR3 spans 17 residues. CDR3 sequence (DNA): TGTGCCAGCAGAGGGCCTGTACGAGGTGCTACTAACTATGGCTACACCTTC. Translating gives CASRGPVRGATNYGYTF.